The 9 T cell receptor beta chains listed next were all sequenced from one sample in a study of blood T cells in healthy people across ages. Sample-barcoded 5' priming and a J-beta primer mix drove a second PCR of roughly 6 to 12 cycles. Using its own MiXCR run on the 5' RACE reads, TCRdb lists one record per CDR3 protein. The table shows around 780,000 distinct CDR3 sequences, with 45% to 70% occurring only once. Sequenced material: blood. All receptors come from a man aged 40-49 years in good health.

Note on this clonotype: A read error may produce the germline difference seen at one junction end. This sequence joins TRBV12-3 or TRBV12-4 and TRBJ1-5; 9 bases map to TRBD1. The CDR3 runs to 17 residues. CDR3 sequence: CASSFLGGQGSNQPQHF. The CDR3 nucleotides read TGTGCCAGTAGTTTCTTAGGGGGACAGGGAAGCAATCAGCCCCAGCATTTT.

This clonotype was detected once. The chain combines TRBV20-1 with TRBJ1-5; 9 bases are a match to TRBD1. Trimming removed 0 bases from V and 5 bases from J; junction bases left unmatched: 8. This CDR3 is built from 16 residues. Germline CDR1 DFQATT, CDR2 SNEGSKA (reference sequence). The CDR3 region has the DNA TGCAGTGCTAGAGATCGGGACAGGGCAGGGTATCAGCCCCAGCATTTT. Translation: CSARDRDRAGYQPQHF.

This clonotype came up a few times. The chain carries TRBV7-2 and TRBJ2-7; D unresolved. CDR1 SGHTA and CDR2 FQGNSA come from the germline V gene. This CDR3 spans 13 amino acids. Between the trimmed V and J ends, which lost 1 base and 6 bases, there was a span of 10 bases. CDR3 in amino acids: CASSLGPNLEQYF. For the CDR3, the DNA is TGTGCCAGCAGCTTAGGGCCCAATCTCGAGCAGTACTTC.

The J gene is TRBJ1-2, the V gene TRBV7-9; TRBD1 aligns across 10 bases. Germline-derived CDR1 and CDR2 are SEHNR and FQNEAQ (reference sequence). CDR3 length: 15 residues. V dropped 5 bases and J dropped 3; count of bases not matched to a gene: 6. The DNA of the CDR3 is TGTGCCAGCAGCCTGGGGACAGGGGTCGACTATGGCTACACCTTC. It translates to CASSLGTGVDYGYTF.

This clonotype appeared a few times. The chain has TRBV28 and TRBJ1-2, with D possibly matching TRBD1 (5 bases). The ends were cut back, 5 bases at V and 3 bases at J, with 22 bases in the middle. This CDR3 comprises 17 residues. CDR1 is MDHEN and CDR2 is SYDVKM in the germline V gene. The CDR3 loop is CASSRGRILLEDYGYTF. DNA of the CDR3: TGTGCCAGCAGTCGGGGCAGGATCCTGCTTGAGGACTATGGCTACACCTTC.

This clonotype came up a few times. The J gene is TRBJ2-1, the V gene TRBV12-3 or TRBV12-4; D not certain. The CDR3 is 14 residues long. With 3 bases removed from V and 8 bases from J, the gap between germline ends came to 14 bases. CDR3 sequence reads: CASSFGNTRDEQFF. As DNA, the CDR3 is TGTGCCAGCAGTTTTGGCAACACAAGGGATGAGCAGTTCTTC.

This clonotype has just one count. The J gene is TRBJ2-1, the V gene TRBV20-1, with 8 bases that match TRBD1. V trimming: 5 bases; J trimming: 2 bases; junction bases outside the gene matches: 5. Germline V gene lookup returns CDR1 DFQATT and CDR2 SNEGSKA (reference sequence). CDR3 length: 14 amino acids. CDR3 amino acids: CSAGRQGPYNEQFF. CDR3 DNA sequence: TGCAGTGCTGGGAGACAGGGGCCCTACAATGAGCAGTTCTTC.

This clonotype was seen a few times. This chain connects TRBV9 to TRBJ1-5; no reliable D call. The length of the CDR3 is 13 residues. Per germline, CDR1 SGDLS and CDR2 YYNGEE. Trimming left V 0 bases short and J 7 bases short, with 8 bases between. The chain's CDR3 is CASSVEGGQPQHF. The CDR3 coding sequence is TGTGCCAGCAGCGTAGAGGGTGGGCAGCCCCAGCATTTT.

The rearrangement joins TRBV29-1 to TRBJ2-2; D perhaps matches TRBD2 (5 bases). The CDR3 has 12 amino acids. Germline-derived CDR1 and CDR2 are SQVTM and ANQGSEA. The ends were cut back, 7 bases at V and 6 bases at J, with 12 bases in the middle. The CDR3 protein is CSAYLRAGELFF. Here the CDR3 DNA reads TGCAGCGCCTACTTGAGGGCCGGGGAGCTGTTTTTT.